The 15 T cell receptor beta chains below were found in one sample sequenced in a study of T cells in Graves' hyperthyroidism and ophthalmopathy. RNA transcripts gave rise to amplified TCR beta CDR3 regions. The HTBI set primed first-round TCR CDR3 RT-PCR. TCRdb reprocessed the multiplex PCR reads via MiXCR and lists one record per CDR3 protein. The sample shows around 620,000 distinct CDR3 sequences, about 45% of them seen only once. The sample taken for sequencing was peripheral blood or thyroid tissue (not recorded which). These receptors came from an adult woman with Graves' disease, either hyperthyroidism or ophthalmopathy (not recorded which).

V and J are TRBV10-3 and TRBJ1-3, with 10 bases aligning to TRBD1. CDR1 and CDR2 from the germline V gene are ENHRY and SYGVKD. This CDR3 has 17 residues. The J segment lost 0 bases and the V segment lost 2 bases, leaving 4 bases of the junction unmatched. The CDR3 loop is CAISEDRGPSSGNTIYF. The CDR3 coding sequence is TGTGCCATCAGTGAGGACAGGGGGCCATCCTCTGGAAACACCATATATTTT.

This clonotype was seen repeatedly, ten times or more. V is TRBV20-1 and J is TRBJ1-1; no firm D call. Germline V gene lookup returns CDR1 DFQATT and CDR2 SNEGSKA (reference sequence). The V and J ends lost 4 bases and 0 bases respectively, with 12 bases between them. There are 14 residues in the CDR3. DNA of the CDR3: TGCAGTGCTATTCCCTTGGAGCTGAACACTGAAGCTTTCTTT. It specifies CSAIPLELNTEAFF.

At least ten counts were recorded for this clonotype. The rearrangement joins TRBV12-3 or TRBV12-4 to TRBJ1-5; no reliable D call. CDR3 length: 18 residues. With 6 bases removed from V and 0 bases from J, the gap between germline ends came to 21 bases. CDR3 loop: CASSRGRKGAYSNQPQHF. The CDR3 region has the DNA TGTGCCAGCAGCCGGGGTAGGAAGGGAGCTTATAGCAATCAGCCCCAGCATTTT.

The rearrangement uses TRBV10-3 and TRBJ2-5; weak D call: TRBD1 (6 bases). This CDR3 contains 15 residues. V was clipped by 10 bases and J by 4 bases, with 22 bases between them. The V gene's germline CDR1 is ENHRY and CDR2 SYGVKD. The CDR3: CASGIGLDSSETQYF. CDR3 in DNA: TGTGCCAGCGGCATTGGGTTGGACAGCTCAGAGACCCAGTACTTC.

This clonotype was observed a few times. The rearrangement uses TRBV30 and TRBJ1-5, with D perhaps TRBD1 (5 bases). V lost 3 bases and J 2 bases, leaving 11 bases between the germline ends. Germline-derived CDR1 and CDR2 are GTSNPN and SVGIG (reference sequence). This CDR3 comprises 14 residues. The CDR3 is CAWRRDSGNQPQHF. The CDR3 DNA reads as TGTGCCTGGAGACGGGACTCCGGCAATCAGCCCCAGCATTTT.

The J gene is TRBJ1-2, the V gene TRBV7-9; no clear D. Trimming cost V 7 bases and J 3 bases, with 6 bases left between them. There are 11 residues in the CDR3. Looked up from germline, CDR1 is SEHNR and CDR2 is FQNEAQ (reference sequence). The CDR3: CASTVDYGYTF. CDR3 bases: TGTGCCAGCACAGTTGACTATGGCTACACCTTC.

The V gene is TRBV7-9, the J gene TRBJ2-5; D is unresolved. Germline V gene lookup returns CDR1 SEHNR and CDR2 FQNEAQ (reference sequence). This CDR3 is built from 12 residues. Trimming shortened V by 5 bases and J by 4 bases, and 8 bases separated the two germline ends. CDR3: CASSPPTETQYF. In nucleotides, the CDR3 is TGTGCCAGCAGCCCCCCTACAGAGACCCAGTACTTC.

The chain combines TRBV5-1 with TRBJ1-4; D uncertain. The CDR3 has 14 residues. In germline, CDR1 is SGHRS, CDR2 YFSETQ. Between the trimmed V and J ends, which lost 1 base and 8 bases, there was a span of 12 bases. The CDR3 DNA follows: TGCGCCAGCAGCTTGACGGGGTACGAGGAAAAACTGTTTTTT. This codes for CASSLTGYEEKLFF.

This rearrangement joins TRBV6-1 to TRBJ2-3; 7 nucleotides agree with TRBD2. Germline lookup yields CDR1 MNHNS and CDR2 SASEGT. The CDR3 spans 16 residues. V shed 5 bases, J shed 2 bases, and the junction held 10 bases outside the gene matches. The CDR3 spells CASSQRGPHLTDTQYF. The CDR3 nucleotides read TGTGCCAGCAGTCAGCGGGGCCCACACCTCACAGATACGCAGTATTTT.

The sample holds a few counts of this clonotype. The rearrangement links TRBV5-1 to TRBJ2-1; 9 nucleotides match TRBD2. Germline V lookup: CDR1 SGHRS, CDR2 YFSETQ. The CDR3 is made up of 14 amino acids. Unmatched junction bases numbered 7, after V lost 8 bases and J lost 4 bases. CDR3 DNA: TGCGCCAGTTCAGCGGGAGGCGCGTACAATGAGCAGTTCTTC. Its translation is CASSAGGAYNEQFF.

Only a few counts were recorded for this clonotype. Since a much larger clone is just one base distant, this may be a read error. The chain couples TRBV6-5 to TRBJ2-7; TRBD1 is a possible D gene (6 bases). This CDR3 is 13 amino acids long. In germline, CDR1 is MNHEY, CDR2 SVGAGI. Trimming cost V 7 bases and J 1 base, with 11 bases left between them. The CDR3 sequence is CASTRTGSYEQYF. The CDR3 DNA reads TGTGCCAGCACCCGTACAGGGTCCTACGAGCAGTACTTC.

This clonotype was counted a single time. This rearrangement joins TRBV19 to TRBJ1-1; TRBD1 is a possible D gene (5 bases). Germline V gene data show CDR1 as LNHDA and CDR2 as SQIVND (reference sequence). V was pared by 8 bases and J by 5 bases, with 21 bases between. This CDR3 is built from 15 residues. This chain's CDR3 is CASATIGAERTEAFF. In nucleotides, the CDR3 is TGTGCCAGTGCCACAATAGGGGCCGAGAGGACTGAAGCTTTCTTT.

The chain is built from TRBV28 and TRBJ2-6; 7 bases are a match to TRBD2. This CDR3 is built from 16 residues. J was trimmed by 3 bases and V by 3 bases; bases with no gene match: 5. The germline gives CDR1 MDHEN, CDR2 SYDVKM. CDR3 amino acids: CASSLPGTIGANVLTF. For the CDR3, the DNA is TGTGCCAGCAGTTTGCCCGGGACTATTGGGGCCAACGTCCTGACTTTC.

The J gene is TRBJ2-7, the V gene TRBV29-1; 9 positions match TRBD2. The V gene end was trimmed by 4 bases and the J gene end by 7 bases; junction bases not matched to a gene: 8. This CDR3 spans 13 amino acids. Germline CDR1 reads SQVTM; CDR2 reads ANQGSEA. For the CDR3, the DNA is TGCAGCGTTGTCGCGGGAGGGTGGGGTGAGCAGTACTTC. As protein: CSVVAGGWGEQYF.

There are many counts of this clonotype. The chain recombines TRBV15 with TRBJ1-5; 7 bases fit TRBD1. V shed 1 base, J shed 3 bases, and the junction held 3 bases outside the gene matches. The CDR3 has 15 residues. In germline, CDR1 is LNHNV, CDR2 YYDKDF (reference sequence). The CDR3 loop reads CATSRATGANQPQHF. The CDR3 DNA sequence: TGTGCCACCAGCAGAGCTACAGGGGCCAATCAGCCCCAGCATTTT.